One T cell receptor (beta chain) is described in this entry. Its specific antigen is unknown. No base-level quality is on record; no much larger clone is a single base apart. Library method: RT-PCR. The data were produced on an Illumina HiSeq 2500. Clones were called with MiXCR by TCRdb after fastp trimmed the public reads at Q25, and only in-frame beta chains were retained. Rows with a matching CDR3 protein are joined into one entry that keeps the most common DNA and genes. Across this sample there are 500,000 to 700,000 distinct CDR3 sequences, with under 30% seen only once. Clones ranked in the top ten supply 2.5% to 3% of the sample. V is cut back by 3 bases and J by 4 bases, with 7 bases in the junction unmatched. The CDR3, from cysteine to phenylalanine, totals 16 residues. Solely the CDR3 DNA is kept, with 48 bases framed from the first base. CDR1 SGDLS and CDR2 YYNGEE are derived from the germline V gene.

The sample comes from a study of response to subunit inactivated influenza vaccine (dated by TCRdb to between 2018 and 2020). Some background on the complete study: The study used deep quantitative T cell receptor repertoire profiling to track responses to a trivalent subunit inactivated influenza vaccine.

General study outcomes and caveats: The authors suggested that each seasonal influenza vaccination may recruit only a limited number of new T cells.

This sample was also put to use in a study of T cells expressing NK-cell markers. As described in the second report: TCR beta cDNA libraries were made by 5'RACE template switching that added a universal primer site and unique molecular identifiers. In sorted CD3+CD56+NKG2C+, CD3+CD56+NKG2C- and CD3+CD56-NKG2C+ T-cell subsets from 8 or 9 donors, TCR beta-chain repertoires were profiled. Among the eight sequenced donors, seven were HCMV-seropositive and one was HCMV-seronegative. To restrict sorting to alphabetaTCR-expressing T cells, an anti-gammadeltaTCR antibody was added in several experiments. In a handful of donors, the dominant CD3+CD56+NKG2C+ clonotypes ranked among the top 10 CD8+ clonotypes, making up roughly 1.0-7.5% of CD8+ T cells. Those dominant clonotypes were again the most abundant among CD3+CD56-NKG2C+ cells in several donors, at about 28.3-60.1%. It remained unclear whether the expanded NKG2C-expressing T cell clones were specific for HCMV antigens. The eight sequenced donors were randomly selected healthy volunteers, three men and five women. HCMV-specific IgG was detected in serum with a commercial ELISA kit to determine HCMV serostatus. Ficoll density gradient centrifugation was used to isolate peripheral blood mononuclear cells from blood. CD4+ and CD8+ T cells were isolated from PBMC by magnetic immunoseparation with Miltenyi isolation kits. cDNA synthesis was primed from the TCR beta constant segment, followed by two successive PCR amplification steps. The libraries were sequenced on Illumina HiSeq 2000/2500, MiSeq or NextSeq, producing 2 x 150 bp reads. MIGEC was used to demultiplex reads and group reads by UMI, and MiTCR was used to assemble and quantify clonotypes. Only TCR cDNA sequences supported by at least two reads were kept to exclude erroneous sequences. The tcR package was used for downstream repertoire analysis, and clonotypes were matched across fractions by CDR3 nucleotide sequence plus V segment. VDJmatch was used to annotate antigen specificity against VDJdb, with one amino acid substitution in CDR3 allowed.

The V gene is TRBV9 and the J gene is TRBJ2-3; a stretch of 11 junction bases matches TRBD1. This material consisted of CD4+ T cells sorted from PBMCs, taken roughly 12 days after vaccination. This TCR was sampled from a man aged 50 to 60 who received an inactivated influenza vaccine. Donor details come from another sample of the same person, matched by shared clones. The nucleotide sequence reads as follows: TGTGCCAGCAGCGCCCTTCCGGGACAGGGGGCAGATACGCAGTATTTT. This codes for CASSALPGQGADTQYF.